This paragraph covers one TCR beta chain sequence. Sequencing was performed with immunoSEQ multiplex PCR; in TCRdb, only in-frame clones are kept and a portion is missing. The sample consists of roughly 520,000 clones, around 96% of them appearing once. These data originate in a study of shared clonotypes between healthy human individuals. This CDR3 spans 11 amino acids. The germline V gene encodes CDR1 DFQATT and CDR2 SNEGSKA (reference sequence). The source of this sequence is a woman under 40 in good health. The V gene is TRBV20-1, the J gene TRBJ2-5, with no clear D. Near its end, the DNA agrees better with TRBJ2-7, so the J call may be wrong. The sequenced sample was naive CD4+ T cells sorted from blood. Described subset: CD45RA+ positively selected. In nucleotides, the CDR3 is TGCAGTGCTAGCGGTTGGGGCGAGCAGTACTTC. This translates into CSASGWGEQYF.